What follows describes a single T cell receptor beta chain. In the authors' workflow: The authors estimated nucleated cell counts from reference gene primer amplification. The data were produced by immunoSEQ multiplex PCR, yet TCRdb's version contains in-frame clones alone and is incomplete. V, J and clone size are those of that table, while D and trimming were read from the DNA. Of about 140,000 clones in the sample, about 80% were seen once. This CDR3 is built from 13 residues. V gave up 4 bases and J gave up 4 bases, with 7 bases separating them. From germline, CDR1 is SNHLY and CDR2 FYNNEI. This entry comes from a study of blood T cell repertoires in COVID-19. Study overall: Spain, Italy and the United States supplied samples that represented acute and convalescent COVID-19. Sample material is recorded as cDNA or gDNA derived from T cells, B-cell-depleted T cells, or PBMCs.

The chain employs TRBV2 and TRBJ2-2; the D is unclear. Sequencing was performed on peripheral blood. This receptor was taken from a man between 70 and 80 years old who had recovered from COVID-19. CDR3 protein: CASSGGVTGELFF. CDR3 nucleotide sequence: TGTGCCAGCAGTGGAGGAGTCACCGGGGAGCTGTTTTTT.